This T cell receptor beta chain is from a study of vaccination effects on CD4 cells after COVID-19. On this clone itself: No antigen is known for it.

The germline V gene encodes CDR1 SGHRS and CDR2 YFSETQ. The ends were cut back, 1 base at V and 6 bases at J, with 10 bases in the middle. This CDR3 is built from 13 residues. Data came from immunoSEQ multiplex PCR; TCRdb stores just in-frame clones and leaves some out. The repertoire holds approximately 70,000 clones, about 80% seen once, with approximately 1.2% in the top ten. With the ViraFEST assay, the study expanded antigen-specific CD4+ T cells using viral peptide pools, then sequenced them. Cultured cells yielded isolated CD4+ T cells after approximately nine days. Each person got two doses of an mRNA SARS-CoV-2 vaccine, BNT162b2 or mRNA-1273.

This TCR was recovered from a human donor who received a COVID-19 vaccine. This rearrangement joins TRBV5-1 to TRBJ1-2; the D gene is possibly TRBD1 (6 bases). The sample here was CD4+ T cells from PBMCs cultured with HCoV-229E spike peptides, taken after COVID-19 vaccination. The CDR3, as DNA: TGCGCCAGCAGCTTGCTACAGGGTAATGGCTACACCTTC. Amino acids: CASSLLQGNGYTF.